These T cell receptor beta chains were read from a single sample in a study of cytomegalovirus exposure and HLA in healthy donors. Profiling relied on immunoSEQ multiplex PCR, and the TCRdb table lists in-frame clones only, not all of them. Listed are approximately 150,000 clones; about 2.2% falls within the top ten. Sequenced material: PBMCs. These receptors came from a woman under 30 in good health and CMV-seronegative. Both conserved end residues are part of each CDR3. Fields, in order: V gene, J gene, D gene, CDR3 DNA, CDR3 protein. D genes are given only for firm matches.

>TRBV9|TRBJ1-1|-
TGTGCCAGCGCCCGGGGGGGGGTAGGCGCTGAAGCTTTCTTT
CASARGGVGAEAFF
>TRBV18|TRBJ2-2|TRBD2
TGCGCCAGCTCACGCTTGACTAGCGGGAGGTCGGGCACCGGGGAGCTGTTTTTT
CASSRLTSGRSGTGELFF
>TRBV5-4|TRBJ2-7|TRBD2
TGTGCCAGCAGCTTGGGCGGGAGGGCCGGGGAGCAGTACTTC
CASSLGGRAGEQYF
>TRBV6-5|TRBJ1-1|-
TGTGCCAGCAGACAGGGTCCCACTGAAGCTTTCTTT
CASRQGPTEAFF
>TRBV20-1|TRBJ1-2|-
TGCAGTGCCAACGGTGGCTACACCTTC
CSANGGYTF
>TRBV5-1|TRBJ2-1|TRBD2
TGCGCCAGCAGCAAGGTGCGTAGCGGGTACTCCTACAATGAGCAGTTCTTC
CASSKVRSGYSYNEQFF
>TRBV5-4|TRBJ2-1|TRBD2
TGTGCCAGCAGCTTGGCTGCCGGGGGGAGCTCCTACAATGAGCAGTTCTTC
CASSLAAGGSSYNEQFF
>TRBV11-1|TRBJ1-1|-
TGTGCCAGCAGCTTGTCATTCGGGGGTGTGGTGAGAACAGCTTTCTTT
CASSLSFGGVVRTAFF
>TRBV5-6|TRBJ1-2|TRBD1
TGTGCCAGCAGCTGGGACAGGGGGACGTTTGGCTACACCTTC
CASSWDRGTFGYTF
>TRBV9|TRBJ2-2|TRBD1
TGTGCCAGCAGCCGACAGGGGGCGCGAGCCACCGGGGAGCTGTTTTTT
CASSRQGARATGELFF
>TRBV29-1|TRBJ1-2|-
TGCAGCGTGAGACAGTCAACCTATGGCTACACCTTC
CSVRQSTYGYTF
>TRBV6-6|TRBJ2-5|TRBD1
TGTGCCAGCACCGGGACAGTAGAAGAGACCCAGTACTTC
CASTGTVEETQYF
>TRBV7-9|TRBJ2-1|-
TGTGCCAGCAGCTTTGTAAACCGGGACTACAATGAGCAGTTCTTC
CASSFVNRDYNEQFF
>TRBV30|TRBJ2-1|TRBD2
TGTGCCTGGAGTTCCCCGACTAGCGGGATGGTCGATGAGCAGTTCTTC
CAWSSPTSGMVDEQFF
>TRBV4-2|TRBJ2-2|TRBD2
TGTGCCAGCAGCCAAGATCCCCTAGCGGGAGGGCCGAACACCGGGGAGCTGTTTTTT
CASSQDPLAGGPNTGELFF
>TRBV4-3|TRBJ2-3|-
TGCGCCAGCAGCCCCCCCGGAGAAGATACGCAGTATTTT
CASSPPGEDTQYF
>TRBV28|TRBJ2-5|TRBD2
TGTGCCAGCAGTTTATCTAAACTAGCGGGAGGTGCCCTAGAGACCCAGTACTTC
CASSLSKLAGGALETQYF
>TRBV30|TRBJ1-2|-
TGTGCCTGGAGTGGCGGGGACTATGGCTACACCTTC
CAWSGGDYGYTF
>TRBV7-2|TRBJ1-2|-
TGTGCCAGCAGCGCATACACCACCTCTAACTATGGCTACACCTTC
CASSAYTTSNYGYTF
>TRBV29-1|TRBJ2-1|-
TGCAGCGCCACAGGAGTTTCCAATGAGCAGTTCTTC
CSATGVSNEQFF
>TRBV30|TRBJ2-3|TRBD2
TGTGCCGGGACTAGCGGGAACACAGATACGCAGTATTTT
CAGTSGNTDTQYF
>TRBV7-9|TRBJ2-7|TRBD1
TGTGCCAGCAGCCCCGCGGGGACAGGGGGCGAGCAGTACTTC
CASSPAGTGGEQYF
>TRBV7-2|TRBJ2-7|TRBD2
TGTGCCAGCAGCTTCCACTTCCTAGCGGGGCCTACCTACGAGCAGTACTTC
CASSFHFLAGPTYEQYF
>TRBV7-2|TRBJ2-3|TRBD2
TGTGCCAGCAGCTTCGCGGGAGCGCTTGATACGCAGTATTTT
CASSFAGALDTQYF
>TRBV5-1|TRBJ2-7|TRBD2
TGCGCCAGCCGAATTAGTAGCGGGTCCTACGAGCAGTACTTC
CASRISSGSYEQYF
>TRBV9|TRBJ2-3|-
TGTGCCAGCAGCGTCGGGCTAGCGTCGACAGATACGCAGTATTTT
CASSVGLASTDTQYF
>TRBV19|TRBJ2-4|-
TGTGCCAGCGACCCCGGGCAGGGGGGATACATTCAGTACTTC
CASDPGQGGYIQYF
>TRBV4-3|TRBJ2-1|TRBD2
TGCGCCAGCAGCCAGTCACTAGCGGCTACCTACAATGAGCAGTTCTTC
CASSQSLAATYNEQFF
>TRBV10-1|TRBJ2-7|TRBD1
TGCGCCAGCAGTAAGTCGGGGACAGGGGGGAGCTACGAGCAGTACTTC
CASSKSGTGGSYEQYF
>TRBV6-5|TRBJ1-1|-
TGTGCCAGCAGTTACTCGATCAGGGTGAACACTGAAGCTTTCTTT
CASSYSIRVNTEAFF
>TRBV7-3|TRBJ2-7|-
TGTGCCAGCAGCCGGGATTTCAACTACGAGCAGTACTTC
CASSRDFNYEQYF
>TRBV28|TRBJ2-3|TRBD2
TGTGCCAGCAGGCACGGGGGCGGGAGGGCCCCTGATACGCAGTATTTT
CASRHGGGRAPDTQYF
>TRBV27|TRBJ1-5|-
TGTGCCAGCAGCTTCTCCGGGAGTCCGGCCCAGCATTTT
CASSFSGSPAQHF
>TRBV19|TRBJ1-1|-
TGTGCCAGCGCACCCGGGACTGTGGGAGCTTTCTTT
CASAPGTVGAFF
>TRBV4-1|TRBJ1-4|-
TGCGCCAGCAAGCCGTTGTACGGGGGGAAGAATGAAAAACTGTTTTTT
CASKPLYGGKNEKLFF
>TRBV7-9|TRBJ1-5|-
TGTGCCAGCAGCTCTTTGCAGGTCCACCAGCATTTT
CASSSLQVHQHF
>TRBV27|TRBJ1-1|TRBD1
TGTGCCAGCAGTTTAAACAGGGGGAACACTGAAGCTTTCTTT
CASSLNRGNTEAFF
>TRBV7-3|TRBJ2-1|TRBD2
TGTGCCAGCAGCCGGGGACTAGCGGGAGAAGGTGAGCAGTTCTTC
CASSRGLAGEGEQFF
>TRBV9|TRBJ1-3|-
TGTGCCAGCAGCGTGGGGAGGAGTAGGTTGGGTTCTGGAAACACCATATATTTT
CASSVGRSRLGSGNTIYF
>TRBV18|TRBJ2-7|-
TGTGCCAGCTCACCCGTGAGCGACTCCTACGAGCAGTACTTC
CASSPVSDSYEQYF
>TRBV7-9|TRBJ1-5|-
TGTGCCAGCAGCTTGGGCTATCAGCCCCAGCATTTT
CASSLGYQPQHF
>TRBV7-9|TRBJ1-1|-
TGTGCCAGCAGCCCGCGGGAAGGGAGCACTGAAGCTTTCTTT
CASSPREGSTEAFF
>TRBV4-1|TRBJ1-6|TRBD1
TGCGCCAGCAGCCAAGCTGGACAGGGTAATTCACCCCTCCACTTT
CASSQAGQGNSPLHF
>TRBV30|TRBJ1-2|-
TGTGCCGGCGGAGAATCCGGCTACACCTTC
CAGGESGYTF
>TRBV27|TRBJ2-3|TRBD2
TGTGCCAGCAGGACCGGGACTAGCGGGAGGGCCCAAGATACGCAGTATTTT
CASRTGTSGRAQDTQYF
>TRBV5-1|TRBJ2-3|TRBD2
TGCGCCAGCAGTTGGGGGGACTTTACCGGGACTAGTAGCACAGATACGCAGTATTTT
CASSWGDFTGTSSTDTQYF
>TRBV14|TRBJ2-1|TRBD2
TGTGCCAGCAGTCAGGGACTAGCGGGAGATGAGCAGTTCTTC
CASSQGLAGDEQFF
>TRBV28|TRBJ1-3|-
TGTGCCAGCAGTGACGGAGTGAGTGGGAACACCATATATTTT
CASSDGVSGNTIYF
>TRBV6-1|TRBJ2-7|-
TGTGCCAGCATCGCAGGGGGGTTAAACGAGCAGTACTTC
CASIAGGLNEQYF
>TRBV7-2|TRBJ2-3|-
TGTGCCAGCAGCTACAGGACAGACCCGAGCACAGATACGCAGTATTTT
CASSYRTDPSTDTQYF
>TRBV11-2|TRBJ1-2|TRBD1
TGTGCCAGCAGCTTAGATCGCGGACAGGGGGCGTTTGGGGGCTACACCTTC
CASSLDRGQGAFGGYTF
>TRBV5-1|TRBJ1-3|TRBD1
TGCGCCAGCAGCTTGGTCGAGGGAGCAGGGGGCCTCGGAAACACCATATATTTT
CASSLVEGAGGLGNTIYF
>TRBV5-6|TRBJ2-5|-
TGTGCCAGCAGCTTGGACTTGGGGGGTACGACCCAGTACTTC
CASSLDLGGTTQYF
>TRBV11-3|TRBJ1-2|TRBD1
TGTGCCAGCAGCCGACAGGGGGCACACTATGGCTACACCTTC
CASSRQGAHYGYTF
>TRBV4-2|TRBJ2-2|-
TGTGCCAGCAGCCAAGTACAGGGTTACACCGGGGAGCTGTTTTTT
CASSQVQGYTGELFF